Shown below are 8 T cell receptor beta chains from a single sample sequenced in a study of T-cell reconstitution after alpha-beta-depleted transplantation in children. Unique molecular identifiers were incorporated into the prepared TCRbeta library. TCRdb independently ran MiXCR on the PCR reads; one entry per CDR3 protein. The table shows over 450,000 distinct CDR3 sequences, with about 11% occurring only once. The sequenced sample was PBMCs, obtained before TCRalphabeta/CD19-depleted stem cell transplant. The receptors derive from a child between 2 and 9 years old with inherited bone marrow failure, due to receive a stem cell transplant.

The sample holds many counts of this clonotype. The chain combines TRBV4-2 with TRBJ2-7; possibly TRBD1 for D (7 bases). The CDR3 totals 15 residues. Per the germline V gene, CDR1 is LGHNA and CDR2 is YNFKEQ. Trimming removed 3 bases at V and 0 bases at J, with 12 bases between. CDR3 bases: TGTGCCAGCAGCCAGGAGGGGACAGCCTCCTACGAGCAGTACTTC. This translates into CASSQEGTASYEQYF.

The V call is TRBV5-1, the J call TRBJ1-5; 7 bases match TRBD1. CDR1 and CDR2 from the germline V gene are SGHRS and YFSETQ. V dropped 0 bases and J dropped 7; count of bases not matched to a gene: 4. The CDR3 totals 14 residues. Here the CDR3 DNA reads TGCGCCAGCAGCTTGGGAGGGGGCGAACAGCCCCAGCATTTT. It specifies CASSLGGGEQPQHF.

Only a few counts were recorded for this clonotype. V is TRBV20-1 and J is TRBJ1-5, with D possibly TRBD1 on 5 matching bases. The CDR3 covers 17 residues. The germline gives CDR1 DFQATT, CDR2 SNEGSKA (reference sequence). The V gene lost 3 bases and the J gene lost 0 bases, with 18 bases spanning the gap. The CDR3 DNA reads as TGCAGTGCTAGGTCCCTACAGGAAGTATATAGCAATCAGCCCCAGCATTTT. Its protein is CSARSLQEVYSNQPQHF.

This clonotype was found many times. The rearrangement links TRBV20-1 to TRBJ2-7, with D possibly being TRBD1 or TRBD2 (6 bases each). The V end was cut by 6 bases, the J end by 4 bases, with 13 bases between. From germline, CDR1 is DFQATT and CDR2 SNEGSKA (reference sequence). The CDR3 totals 12 residues. The CDR3 region has the DNA TGCAGTGCCCAAAGGGGGGAGTACGAGCAGTACTTC. It yields the protein CSAQRGEYEQYF.

This clonotype came up many times. The chain employs TRBV20-1 and TRBJ1-4; D remains ambiguous. V lost 3 bases to trimming and J lost 7 bases, with 9 bases between them. This CDR3 has 12 amino acids. The germline V gene encodes CDR1 DFQATT and CDR2 SNEGSKA (reference sequence). CDR3 sequence: CSARGMGEKLFF. DNA of the CDR3: TGCAGTGCTAGGGGGATGGGTGAAAAACTGTTTTTT.

Many counts were recorded for this clonotype. The chain couples TRBV29-1 to TRBJ2-7, with unresolved D. V was pared by 6 bases and J by 7 bases, with 10 bases between. Germline V gene data show CDR1 as SQVTM and CDR2 as ANQGSEA. CDR3 size: 10 residues. The CDR3 reads CSVRTTEQYF. In nucleotides, the CDR3 is TGCAGCGTACGGACGACAGAGCAGTACTTC.

Ten or more counts support this clonotype. The J gene is TRBJ2-5, the V gene TRBV6-5; D is unclear. Germline V gene lookup returns CDR1 MNHEY and CDR2 SVGAGI. The CDR3 totals 12 residues. Trimming pared 7 bases from V and 2 bases from J, leaving 8 bases between. DNA for the CDR3: TGTGCCAGCATAGATAGGCAAGAGACCCAGTACTTC. Protein: CASIDRQETQYF.

This clonotype was counted ten times or more. The chain links TRBV5-1 to TRBJ2-2, with 10 positions matching TRBD2. With 4 bases clipped from V and 5 bases from J, the junction kept 11 bases outside the gene matches. The CDR3 is 17 amino acids. CDR1 is SGHRS and CDR2 is YFSETQ in the germline V gene. CDR3 sequence: CASSPTSGRALTGELFF. The CDR3 nucleotides read TGCGCCAGCAGCCCAACGAGCGGGAGGGCCCTAACCGGGGAGCTGTTTTTT.